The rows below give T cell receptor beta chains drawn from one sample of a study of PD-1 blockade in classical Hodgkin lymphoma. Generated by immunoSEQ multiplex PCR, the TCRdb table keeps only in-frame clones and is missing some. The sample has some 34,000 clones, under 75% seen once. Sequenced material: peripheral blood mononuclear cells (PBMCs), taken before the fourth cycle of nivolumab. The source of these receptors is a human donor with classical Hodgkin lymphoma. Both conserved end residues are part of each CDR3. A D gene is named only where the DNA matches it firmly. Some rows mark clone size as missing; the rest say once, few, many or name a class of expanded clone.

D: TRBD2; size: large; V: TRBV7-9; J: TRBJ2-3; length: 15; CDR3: CASSRGLAGTDTQYF; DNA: TGTGCCAGCAGCCGGGGACTAGCGGGCACAGATACGCAGTATTTT
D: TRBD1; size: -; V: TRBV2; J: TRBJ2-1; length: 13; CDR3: CASRDSNYNEQFF; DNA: TGTGCCAGCCGGGACAGCAACTACAATGAGCAGTTCTTC
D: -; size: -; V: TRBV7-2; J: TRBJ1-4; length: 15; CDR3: CASSSPGRVNEKLFF; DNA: TGTGCCAGCAGCTCACCGGGACGGGTGAATGAAAAACTGTTTTTT
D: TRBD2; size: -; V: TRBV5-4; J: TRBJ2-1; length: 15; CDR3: CASSFRLADYNEQFF; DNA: TGTGCCAGCAGCTTCAGACTAGCGGACTACAATGAGCAGTTCTTC
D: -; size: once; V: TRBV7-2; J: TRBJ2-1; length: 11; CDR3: CASSFYNEQFF; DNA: TGTGCCAGCAGCTTCTACAATGAGCAGTTCTTC
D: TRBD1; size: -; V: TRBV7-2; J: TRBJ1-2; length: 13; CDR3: CASSTGQSYGYTF; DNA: TGTGCCAGCAGCACGGGACAGTCTTATGGCTACACCTTC
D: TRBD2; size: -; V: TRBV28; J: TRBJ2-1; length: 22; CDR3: CASSPNSWGEGTPGNSYNEQFF; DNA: TGTGCCAGCAGTCCAAACTCATGGGGGGAGGGGACTCCAGGGAACTCCTACAATGAGCAGTTCTTC
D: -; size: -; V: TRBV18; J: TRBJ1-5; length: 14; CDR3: CASSPETANQPQHF; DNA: TGTGCCAGCTCACCAGAAACCGCTAATCAGCCCCAGCATTTT
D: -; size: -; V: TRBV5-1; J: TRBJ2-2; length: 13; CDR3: CASSLLGAGELFF; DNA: TGCGCCAGCAGCCTCCTAGGGGCCGGGGAGCTGTTTTTT
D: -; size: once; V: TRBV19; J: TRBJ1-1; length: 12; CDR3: CASRSPDSEAFF; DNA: TGTGCCAGTAGATCACCCGACAGTGAAGCTTTCTTT
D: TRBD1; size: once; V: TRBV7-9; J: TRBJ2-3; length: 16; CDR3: CASSHTTGGRTDTQYF; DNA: TGTGCCAGCAGCCACACGACAGGGGGACGGACAGATACGCAGTATTTT
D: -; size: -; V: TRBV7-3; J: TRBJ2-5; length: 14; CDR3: CASSSGHFGETQYF; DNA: TGTGCCAGCAGCTCAGGGCACTTTGGGGAGACCCAGTACTTC
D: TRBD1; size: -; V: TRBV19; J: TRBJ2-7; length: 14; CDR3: CASSPGQGAYEQYF; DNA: TGTGCCAGTAGCCCGGGACAGGGGGCTTACGAGCAGTACTTC
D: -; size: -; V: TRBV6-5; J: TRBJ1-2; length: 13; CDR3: CASSYGGGYGYTF; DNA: TGTGCCAGCAGTTACGGGGGTGGCTATGGCTACACCTTC
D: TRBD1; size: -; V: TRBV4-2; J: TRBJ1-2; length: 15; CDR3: CASSQGGQGAEGYTF; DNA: TGTGCCAGCAGCCAGGGGGGACAGGGGGCGGAAGGCTACACCTTC
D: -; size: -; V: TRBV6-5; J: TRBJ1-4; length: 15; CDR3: CASSRGEPEDEKLFF; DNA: TGTGCCAGCAGCCGGGGTGAACCAGAGGATGAAAAACTGTTTTTT
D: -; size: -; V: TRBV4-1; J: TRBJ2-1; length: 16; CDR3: CASSQLDILSYNEQFF; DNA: TGCGCCAGCAGCCAACTAGACATACTCTCCTACAATGAGCAGTTCTTC
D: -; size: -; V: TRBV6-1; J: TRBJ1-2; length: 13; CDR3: CASSDKSNYGYTF; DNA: TGTGCCAGCTCTGACAAGAGTAACTATGGCTACACCTTC
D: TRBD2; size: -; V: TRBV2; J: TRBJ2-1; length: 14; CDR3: CASTGSGRAYEQFF; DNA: TGTGCCAGCACGGGTAGCGGGAGGGCCTATGAGCAGTTCTTC
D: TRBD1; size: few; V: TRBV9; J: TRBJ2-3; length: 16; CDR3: CASSGIQGAVRDTQYF; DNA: TGTGCCAGCAGCGGAATTCAGGGGGCAGTACGGGATACGCAGTATTTT
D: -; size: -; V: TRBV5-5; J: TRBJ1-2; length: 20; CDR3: CASSFGTGPGGQRNSYGYTF; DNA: TGTGCCAGCAGCTTCGGAACAGGTCCCGGAGGACAGAGGAACTCCTATGGCTACACCTTC
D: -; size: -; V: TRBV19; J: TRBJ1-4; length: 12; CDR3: CASRTTREKLFF; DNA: TGTGCCAGTAGGACGACTAGGGAAAAACTGTTTTTT
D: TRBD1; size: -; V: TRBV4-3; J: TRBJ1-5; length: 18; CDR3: CASSQDPTGGHSNQPQHF; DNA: TGCGCCAGCAGCCAAGACCCCACAGGGGGGCATAGCAATCAGCCCCAGCATTTT
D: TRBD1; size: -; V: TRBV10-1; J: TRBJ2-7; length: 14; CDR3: CASSGPRGSYEQYF; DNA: TGCGCCAGCAGTGGGCCCAGGGGGAGCTACGAGCAGTACTTC